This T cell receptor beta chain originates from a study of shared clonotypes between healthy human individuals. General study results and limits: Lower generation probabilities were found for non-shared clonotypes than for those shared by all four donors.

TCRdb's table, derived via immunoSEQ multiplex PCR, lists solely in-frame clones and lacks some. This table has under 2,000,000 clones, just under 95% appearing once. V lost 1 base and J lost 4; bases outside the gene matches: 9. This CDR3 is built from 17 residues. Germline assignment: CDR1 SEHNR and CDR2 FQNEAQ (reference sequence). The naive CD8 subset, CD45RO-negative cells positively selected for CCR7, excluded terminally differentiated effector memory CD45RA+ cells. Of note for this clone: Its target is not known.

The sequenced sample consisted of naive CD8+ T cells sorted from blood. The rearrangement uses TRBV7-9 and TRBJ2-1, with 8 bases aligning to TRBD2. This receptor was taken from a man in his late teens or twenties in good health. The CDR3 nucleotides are TGTGCCAGCAGCTTAGATGAAGCGGGGGTTCCGTACAATGAGCAGTTCTTC. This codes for CASSLDEAGVPYNEQFF.